This TCR beta chain was recovered during a study of metastatic and nonmetastatic thyroid tumors. With MiXCR, TCRdb called clones anew from the PCR reads. Of around 10,000 clones in the sample, roughly an eighth are singletons; the top ten hold 10% to 15%. In its sample, this clone was seen many times. Germline V gene sequence: CDR1 DFQATT, CDR2 SNEGSKA (reference sequence). This CDR3 spans 12 amino acids. V lost 1 base and J 6 bases, leaving 7 bases between the germline ends. Every patient was untreated before thyroid surgery. The TCR sequence derives from a female donor with papillary thyroid cancer or a benign thyroid nodule (not recorded which). Some clones in this sample may be carry-over from other donors' samples. The chain couples TRBV20-1 to TRBJ2-4; D uncertain. The sample was blood. The CDR3, as DNA: TGCAGTGCTAGAGGTAGAGGAAACATTCAGTACTTC. This gives the protein CSARGRGNIQYF.